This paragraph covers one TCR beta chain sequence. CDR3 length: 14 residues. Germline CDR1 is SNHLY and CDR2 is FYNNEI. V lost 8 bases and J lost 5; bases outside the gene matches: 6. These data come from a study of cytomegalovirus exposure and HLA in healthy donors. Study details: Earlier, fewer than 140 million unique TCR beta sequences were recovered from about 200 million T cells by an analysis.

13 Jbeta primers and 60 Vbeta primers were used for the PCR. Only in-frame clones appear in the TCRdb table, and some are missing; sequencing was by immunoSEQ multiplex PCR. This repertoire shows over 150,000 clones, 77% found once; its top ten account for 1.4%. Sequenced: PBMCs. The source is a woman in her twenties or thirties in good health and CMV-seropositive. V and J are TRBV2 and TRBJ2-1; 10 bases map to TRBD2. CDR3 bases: TGTGCCAGCTTCGTAGCGGGAGGTAACAATGAGCAGTTCTTC. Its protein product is CASFVAGGNNEQFF.